What follows are 11 T cell receptor beta chains derived from one specimen sequenced in a study of blood T cell repertoires in COVID-19. Repertoires were generated with immunoSEQ multiplex PCR, while TCRdb's copy carries only in-frame clones and drops some. The sample holds approximately 40,000 clones, 87% seen once. Sequencing was carried out using peripheral blood. These receptor sequences come from a woman older than 75 in a cohort sampled during active or convalescent COVID-19.

Only a few counts were recorded for this clone. The V call is TRBV5-1, the J call TRBJ2-3; 7 bases match TRBD2. The V gene's germline CDR1 is SGHRS and CDR2 YFSETQ. With 0 bases clipped from V and 10 bases from J, the junction kept 5 bases outside the gene matches. CDR3 length: 13 residues. As DNA, the CDR3 is TGCGCCAGCAGCTTGGAGGACCGGGGGGCGCAGTATTTT. This translates into CASSLEDRGAQYF.

The V call is TRBV5-1, the J call TRBJ1-2; a weak D match, TRBD1 (6 bases). CDR1 and CDR2 (germline): SGHRS, YFSETQ. Trimming removed 2 bases from V and 4 bases from J, with 12 bases in between. The CDR3 covers 14 residues. In DNA form, the CDR3 reads TGCGCCAGCAGCTTCTTGCAGGGGAGCTATGGCTACACCTTC. Its translation: CASSFLQGSYGYTF.

The J gene is TRBJ2-1, the V gene TRBV6-2 or TRBV6-3; 9 nucleotides align to TRBD2. With 5 bases clipped from V and 13 bases from J, the junction kept 6 bases outside the gene matches. Germline CDR1 MNHEY, CDR2 SVGEGT. There are 12 residues in the CDR3. The CDR3: CASSRETSGQFF. CDR3 DNA: TGTGCCAGCAGTCGGGAGACTAGCGGTCAGTTCTTC.

The chain recombines TRBV10-1 with TRBJ2-5, with 7 bases lining up with TRBD1. The CDR3 length is 15 residues. From germline, CDR1 is WNHNN and CDR2 SYGVQD (reference sequence). V shed 0 bases, J shed 5 bases, and the junction held 6 bases outside the gene matches. The DNA for the CDR3 is TGCGCCAGCAGTGAGTCAAGGGGGCCTGTGGAGACCCAGTACTTC. Its protein is CASSESRGPVETQYF.

J is TRBJ1-6 and V is TRBV30; weak D call: TRBD1 (5 bases). Germline V lookup: CDR1 GTSNPN, CDR2 SVGIG (reference sequence). CDR3 length: 13 amino acids. V shed 3 bases and J shed 7 bases, with 10 bases lying between them. The CDR3 nucleotides are TGTGCCTGGAGGGGACTGTTAAATTCACCCCTCCACTTT. It codes for CAWRGLLNSPLHF. The variable domain in full, with the rest retrieved from reference TRBV30 and TRBJ1-6, is SQTIHQWPATLVQPVGSPLSLECTVEGTSNPNLYWYRQAAGRGLQLLFYSVGIGQISSEVPQNLSASRPQDRQFILSSKKLLLSDSGFYLCAWRGLLNSPLHFGNGTRLTVT.

This clone was counted only a few times. The rearrangement links TRBV4-1 to TRBJ2-7; 8 bases match TRBD1. CDR1 and CDR2 (germline): MGHRA, YSYEKL. Trimming at V came to 4 bases and at J to 5 bases, leaving 7 bases not matched to a gene. The CDR3 is 14 residues long. For the CDR3, the DNA is TGCGCCAGCAGCCGAGGACAGGGACCGGACGAGCAGTACTTC. Translating gives CASSRGQGPDEQYF.

This chain connects TRBV5-1 to TRBJ2-7, with D possibly TRBD2 on 5 matching bases. The CDR3 length is 14 residues. V was pared by 4 bases and J by 1 base, with 12 bases between. Germline assignment: CDR1 SGHRS and CDR2 YFSETQ. The CDR3 DNA follows: TGCGCCAGCAGCCATAGCCCGGGGTCCTACGAGCAGTACTTC. Amino acids: CASSHSPGSYEQYF. Based on the CDR3 plus reference TRBV5-1 and TRBJ2-7, the full variable domain is KAGVTQTPRYLIKTRGQQVTLSCSPISGHRSVSWYQQTPGQGLQFLFEYFSETQRNKGNFPGRFSGRQFSNSRSEMNVSTLELGDSALYLCASSHSPGSYEQYFGPGTRLTVT.

This chain uses TRBV20-1 with TRBJ2-7, with D hard to call. Germline lookup yields CDR1 DFQATT and CDR2 SNEGSKA (reference sequence). This CDR3 has 11 amino acids. The CDR3 DNA follows: TGCAGCCTCAGAGATTTAGACAAGCAGTACTTC. It is translated as CSLRDLDKQYF.

This clone showed up just a few times. The gene calls are TRBV5-1 and TRBJ2-7, with TRBD1 matching 7 bases. The trim removed 2 bases at V and 4 bases at J, leaving 0 bases unmatched. The CDR3 sequence is 12 residues long. CDR1 is SGHRS, CDR2 YFSETQ, per germline. The CDR3 spells CASSLQGYEQYF. Here the CDR3 DNA reads TGCGCCAGCAGCTTACAGGGGTACGAGCAGTACTTC.

The CDR3: CASRGGSSYEQYF. CDR3 nucleotides: TGTGCCAGCAGGGGGGGGAGCTCCTACGAGCAGTACTTC. This chain joins TRBV7-2 and TRBJ2-7, with 7 nucleotides matching TRBD2. J lost 0 bases, V lost 6 bases, and 2 bases had no gene match. This CDR3 is built from 13 residues. Germline V lookup: CDR1 SGHTA, CDR2 FQGNSA.

The chain couples TRBV7-2 to TRBJ2-5; 9 bases fit TRBD2. The length of the CDR3 is 17 residues. Germline V lookup: CDR1 SGHTA, CDR2 FQGNSA. V lost 5 bases and J lost 0; bases outside the gene matches: 10. CDR3 sequence: CASSGRTSERYQETQYF. The CDR3 bases are TGTGCCAGCAGCGGACGGACTAGCGAGAGGTACCAAGAGACCCAGTACTTC.